The T cell receptor beta chain under discussion was sequenced for a study of cytomegalovirus exposure and HLA in healthy donors. Trimming cost V 6 bases and J 0 bases, with 13 bases left between them. This CDR3 has 15 residues. CDR1 is SEHNR, CDR2 FQNEAQ, per germline (reference sequence). The PCR employed 60 Vbeta primers together with 13 Jbeta primers. Sequenced by immunoSEQ multiplex PCR; TCRdb stores in-frame clones only, minus some. This sample has around 200,000 clones; approximately 80% occur once, and the top ten carry 1.2%. The chain is built from TRBV7-9 and TRBJ2-3; possibly TRBD1 for D (5 bases). The TCR comes from a girl aged 2 to 10 in good health and CMV-seropositive. The material sequenced was PBMCs. CDR3 coding DNA: TGTGCCAGCAGGCCCCCAGGGAAAAGCACAGATACGCAGTATTTT. It yields the protein CASRPPGKSTDTQYF. Looking up the rest from reference TRBV7-9 and TRBJ2-3 gives the full variable domain: DTGVSQNPRHKITKRGQNVTFRCDPISEHNRLYWYRQTLGQGPEFLTYFQNEAQLEKSRLLSDRFSAERPKGSFSTLEIQRTEQGDSAMYLCASRPPGKSTDTQYFGPGTRLTVL.